The rows below give T cell receptor beta chains drawn from one sample of a study of T cells in Graves' hyperthyroidism and ophthalmopathy. TCRdb itself ran the multiplex PCR reads through MiXCR, one entry per CDR3 protein. The table has about 500,000 distinct CDR3 sequences, around 16% seen once. Material for sequencing was blood. These receptors originate from a woman in her 30s with Graves' ophthalmopathy. Each CDR3 is given with its conserved first and last residue. The order of the fields is clone size, J gene, V gene, D gene, CDR3 length, CDR3 protein, CDR3 DNA. The D gene is left open where the match is weak. Some rows mark clone size as missing; the rest say once, few, many or name a class of expanded clone.

size: .; J: TRBJ2-2; V: TRBV7-6; D: TRBD2; length: 20; CDR3: CASSLSLAGGPPRGTGELFF; DNA: TGTGCCAGCAGCTTATCACTAGCGGGAGGGCCTCCTCGAGGCACCGGGGAGCTGTTTTTT
size: many; J: TRBJ2-1; V: TRBV11-1; D: TRBD2; length: 16; CDR3: CASSLVSGSGRNEQFF; DNA: TGTGCCAGCAGCTTAGTTAGCGGGAGTGGTAGGAATGAGCAGTTCTTC
size: few; J: TRBJ1-5; V: TRBV20-1; D: .; length: 12; CDR3: CSTQRGEQPQHF; DNA: TGCAGTACCCAGCGAGGGGAACAGCCCCAGCATTTT
size: many; J: TRBJ2-7; V: TRBV28; D: TRBD2; length: 17; CDR3: CASSPTFLAGGLYEQYF; DNA: TGTGCCAGCAGTCCTACCTTCCTAGCGGGAGGCCTCTACGAGCAGTACTTC
size: .; J: TRBJ1-2; V: TRBV7-9; D: TRBD1; length: 14; CDR3: CASSSGQGANGYTF; DNA: TGTGCCAGCAGCTCAGGACAGGGGGCGAATGGCTACACCTTC
size: many; J: TRBJ2-5; V: TRBV30; D: .; length: 12; CDR3: CAWSSGGETQYF; DNA: TGTGCCTGGAGCAGTGGTGGTGAGACCCAGTACTTC
size: .; J: TRBJ1-6; V: TRBV20-1; D: .; length: 13; CDR3: CSARGGANSPLHF; DNA: TGCAGTGCTAGAGGGGGGGCTAATTCACCCCTCCACTTT
size: few; J: TRBJ2-1; V: TRBV29-1; D: .; length: 12; CDR3: CSVLTNLNEQFF; DNA: TGCAGCGTTTTGACAAACCTCAATGAGCAGTTCTTC
size: once; J: TRBJ2-5; V: TRBV9; D: .; length: 15; CDR3: CANSVGPTPGETQYF; DNA: TGTGCCAACAGCGTAGGCCCGACGCCCGGGGAGACCCAGTACTTC
size: many; J: TRBJ1-2; V: TRBV20-1; D: TRBD1; length: 13; CDR3: CSAEGRTGLGYTF; DNA: TGCAGTGCCGAAGGTCGGACAGGGCTCGGCTACACCTTC
size: many; J: TRBJ2-2; V: TRBV20-1; D: .; length: 15; CDR3: CSAGGGQATTGELFF; DNA: TGCAGTGCAGGTGGGGGCCAGGCAACCACCGGGGAGCTGTTTTTT
size: many; J: TRBJ2-5; V: TRBV20-1; D: .; length: 13; CDR3: CSSPPLGQETQYF; DNA: TGCAGTTCCCCCCCGCTGGGGCAAGAGACCCAGTACTTC
size: few; J: TRBJ1-5; V: TRBV4-1; D: .; length: 17; CDR3: CASSQVRGGVGNQPQHF; DNA: TGCGCCAGCAGCCAAGTGCGGGGCGGGGTGGGCAATCAGCCCCAGCATTTT
size: few; J: TRBJ2-2; V: TRBV12-3/TRBV12-4; D: .; length: 13; CDR3: CASSLGNPGELFF; DNA: TGTGCCAGCAGTTTAGGAAATCCCGGGGAGCTGTTTTTT
size: few; J: TRBJ2-3; V: TRBV12-3/TRBV12-4; D: TRBD2; length: 18; CDR3: CASSLALRAGSGTDTQYF; DNA: TGTGCCAGCAGTTTAGCGCTACGAGCGGGATCCGGCACAGATACGCAGTATTTT
size: .; J: TRBJ1-1; V: TRBV29-1; D: .; length: 13; CDR3: CSAKGGGTTEAFF; DNA: TGCAGCGCCAAAGGGGGGGGGACCACTGAAGCTTTCTTT